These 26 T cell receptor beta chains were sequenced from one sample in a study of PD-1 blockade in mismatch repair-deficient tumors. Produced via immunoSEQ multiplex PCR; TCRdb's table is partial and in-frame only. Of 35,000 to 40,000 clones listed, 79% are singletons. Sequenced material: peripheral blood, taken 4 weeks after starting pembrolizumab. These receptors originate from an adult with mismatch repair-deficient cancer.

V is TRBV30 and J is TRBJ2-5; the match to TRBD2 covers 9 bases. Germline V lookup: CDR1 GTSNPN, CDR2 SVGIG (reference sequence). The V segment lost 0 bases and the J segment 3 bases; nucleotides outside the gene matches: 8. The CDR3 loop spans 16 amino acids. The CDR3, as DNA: TGTGCCTGGAGTGTAATGCTAGCGGGAATGGAAGAGACCCAGTACTTC. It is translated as CAWSVMLAGMEETQYF.

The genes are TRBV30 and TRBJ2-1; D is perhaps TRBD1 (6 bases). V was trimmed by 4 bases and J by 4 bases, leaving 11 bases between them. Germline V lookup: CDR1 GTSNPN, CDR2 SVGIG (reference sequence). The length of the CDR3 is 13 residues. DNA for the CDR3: TGTGCCTGGACCCTGGACAGTTACAATGAGCAGTTCTTC. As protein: CAWTLDSYNEQFF.

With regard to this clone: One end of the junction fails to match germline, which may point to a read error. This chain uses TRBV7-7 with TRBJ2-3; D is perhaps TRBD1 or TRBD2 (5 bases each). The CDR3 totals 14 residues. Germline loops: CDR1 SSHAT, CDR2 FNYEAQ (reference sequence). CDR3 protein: CASSLGPSPDTQYF. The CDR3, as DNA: TGTGCTAGCAGCTTGGGACCTAGCCCAGATACGCAGTATTTT. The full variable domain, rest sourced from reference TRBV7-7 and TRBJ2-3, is GAGVSQSPRYKVTKRGQDVTLRCDPISSHATLYWYQQALGQGPEFLTYFNYEAQPDKSGLPSDRFSAERPEGSISTLTIQRTEQRDSAMYRCASSLGPSPDTQYFGPGTRLTVL.

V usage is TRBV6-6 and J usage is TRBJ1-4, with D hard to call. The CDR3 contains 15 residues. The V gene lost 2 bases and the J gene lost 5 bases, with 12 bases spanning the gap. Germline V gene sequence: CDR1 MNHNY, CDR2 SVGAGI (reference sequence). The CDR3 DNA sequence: TGTGCCAGCAGTTACCGGCAGCCAAAGAATGAAAAACTGTTTTTT. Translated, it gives CASSYRQPKNEKLFF.

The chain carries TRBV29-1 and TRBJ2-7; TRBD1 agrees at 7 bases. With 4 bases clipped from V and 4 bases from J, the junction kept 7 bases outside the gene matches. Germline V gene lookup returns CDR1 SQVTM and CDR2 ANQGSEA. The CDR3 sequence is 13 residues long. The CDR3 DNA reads TGCAGCGTTGCCCCGGACAGGCCGTACGAGCAGTACTTC. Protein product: CSVAPDRPYEQYF.

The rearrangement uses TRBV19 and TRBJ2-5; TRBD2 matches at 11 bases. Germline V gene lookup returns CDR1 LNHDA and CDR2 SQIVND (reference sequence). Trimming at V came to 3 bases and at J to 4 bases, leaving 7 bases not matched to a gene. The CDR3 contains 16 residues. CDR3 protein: CASSIPGTSGAETQYF. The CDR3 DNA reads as TGTGCCAGTAGTATTCCCGGGACTAGCGGCGCAGAGACCCAGTACTTC.

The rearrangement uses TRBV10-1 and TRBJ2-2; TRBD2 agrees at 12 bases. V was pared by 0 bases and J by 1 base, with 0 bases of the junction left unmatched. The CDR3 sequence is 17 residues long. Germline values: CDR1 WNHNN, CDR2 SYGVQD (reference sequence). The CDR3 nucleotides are TGCGCCAGCAGTGAGTCGGGACTAGCGGGGAACACCGGGGAGCTGTTTTTT. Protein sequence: CASSESGLAGNTGELFF.

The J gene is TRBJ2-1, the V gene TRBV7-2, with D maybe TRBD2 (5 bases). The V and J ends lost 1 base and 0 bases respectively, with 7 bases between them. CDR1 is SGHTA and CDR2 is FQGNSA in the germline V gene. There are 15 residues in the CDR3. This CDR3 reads CASSLGGGSYNEQFF. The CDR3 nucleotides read TGTGCCAGCAGCTTAGGAGGAGGCTCCTACAATGAGCAGTTCTTC.

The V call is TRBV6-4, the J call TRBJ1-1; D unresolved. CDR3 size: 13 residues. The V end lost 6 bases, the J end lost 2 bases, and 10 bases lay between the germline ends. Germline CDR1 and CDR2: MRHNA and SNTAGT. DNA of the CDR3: TGTGCCAGCAGCCAAAAATCTAACACTGAAGCTTTCTTT. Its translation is CASSQKSNTEAFF.

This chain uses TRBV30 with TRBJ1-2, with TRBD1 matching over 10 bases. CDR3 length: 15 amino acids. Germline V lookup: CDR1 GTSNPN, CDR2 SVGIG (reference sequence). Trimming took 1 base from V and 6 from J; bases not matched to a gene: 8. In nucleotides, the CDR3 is TGTGCCTGGAGTGGTTGGGGACAGGGGAAGGATGGCTACACCTTC. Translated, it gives CAWSGWGQGKDGYTF.

The CDR3 DNA sequence: TGTGCCAGCAGTTACGGGACAGGGGCCACCGGGGAGCTGTTTTTT. It is translated as CASSYGTGATGELFF. The gene calls are TRBV6-5 and TRBJ2-2, with 10 bases matching TRBD1. This CDR3 contains 15 residues. Trimming took 2 bases from V and 4 from J; bases not matched to a gene: 1. The V gene's germline CDR1 is MNHEY and CDR2 SVGAGI.

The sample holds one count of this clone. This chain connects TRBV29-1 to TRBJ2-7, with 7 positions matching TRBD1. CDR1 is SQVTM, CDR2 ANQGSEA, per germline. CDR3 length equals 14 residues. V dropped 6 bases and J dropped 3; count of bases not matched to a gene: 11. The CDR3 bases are TGCAGCGTCCGAATGCCAGGGGGAATCTACGAGCAGTACTTC. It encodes CSVRMPGGIYEQYF.

The CDR3 loop is CASSQGDSATNEKLFF. The CDR3, as DNA: TGTGCCAGCAGCCAAGGGGACAGTGCAACTAATGAAAAACTGTTTTTT. This rearrangement joins TRBV14 to TRBJ1-4, with 7 bases that match TRBD1. The CDR3 totals 16 residues. V gave up 1 base and J gave up 0 bases; unmatched junction bases: 2. In germline, CDR1 is SGHDN, CDR2 FVKESK.

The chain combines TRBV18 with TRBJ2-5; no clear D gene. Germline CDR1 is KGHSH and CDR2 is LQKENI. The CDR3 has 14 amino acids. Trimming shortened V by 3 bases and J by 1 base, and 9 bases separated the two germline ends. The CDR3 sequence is CASSPQHPQETQYF. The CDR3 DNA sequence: TGTGCCAGCTCACCTCAACACCCCCAAGAGACCCAGTACTTC.

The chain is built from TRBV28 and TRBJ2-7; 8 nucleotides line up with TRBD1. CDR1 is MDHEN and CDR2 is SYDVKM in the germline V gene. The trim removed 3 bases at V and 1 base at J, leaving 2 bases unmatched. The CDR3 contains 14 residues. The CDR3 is CASSFRDRSYEQYF. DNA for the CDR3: TGTGCCAGCAGTTTCCGGGACAGGTCCTACGAGCAGTACTTC.

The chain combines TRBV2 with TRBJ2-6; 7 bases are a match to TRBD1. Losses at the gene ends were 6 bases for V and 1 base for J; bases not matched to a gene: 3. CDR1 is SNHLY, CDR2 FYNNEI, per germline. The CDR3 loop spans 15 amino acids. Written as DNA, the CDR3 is TGTGCCAGCAGCAGACAGGGTTCTGGGGCCAACGTCCTGACTTTC. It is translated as CASSRQGSGANVLTF.

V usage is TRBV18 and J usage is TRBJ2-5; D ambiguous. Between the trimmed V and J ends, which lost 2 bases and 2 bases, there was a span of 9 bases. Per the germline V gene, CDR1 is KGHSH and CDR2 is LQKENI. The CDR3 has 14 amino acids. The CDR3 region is CASSPEQQQETQYF. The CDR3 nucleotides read TGTGCCAGCTCACCAGAGCAGCAACAAGAGACCCAGTACTTC.

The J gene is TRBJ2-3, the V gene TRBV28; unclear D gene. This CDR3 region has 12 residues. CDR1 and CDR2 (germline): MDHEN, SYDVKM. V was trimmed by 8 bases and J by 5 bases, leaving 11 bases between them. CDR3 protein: CASCGDRDTQYF. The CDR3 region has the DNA TGTGCCAGCTGCGGCGACCGAGATACGCAGTATTTT.

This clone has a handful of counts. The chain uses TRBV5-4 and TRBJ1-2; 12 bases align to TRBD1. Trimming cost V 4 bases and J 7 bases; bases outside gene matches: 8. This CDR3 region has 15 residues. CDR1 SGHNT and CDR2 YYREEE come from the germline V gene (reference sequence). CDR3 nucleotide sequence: TGTGCCAGCAGCATTACCGGGACAGGGGGCCGTGGCTACACCTTC. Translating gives CASSITGTGGRGYTF.

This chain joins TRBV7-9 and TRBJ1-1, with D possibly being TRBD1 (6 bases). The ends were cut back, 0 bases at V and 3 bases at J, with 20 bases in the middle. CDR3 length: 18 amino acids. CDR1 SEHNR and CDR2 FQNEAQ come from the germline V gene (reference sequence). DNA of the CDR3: TGTGCCAGCAGCTTAGCTTACTCCGGGGGGCTCCCTCACACTGAAGCTTTCTTT. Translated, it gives CASSLAYSGGLPHTEAFF.

CDR3 nucleotide sequence: TGTGCCAGCAGCCTAGGACAGGGTTATCAGCCCCAGCATTTT. It specifies CASSLGQGYQPQHF. The chain is built from TRBV27 and TRBJ1-5; TRBD1 matches 8 bases. CDR3 length equals 14 residues. Germline CDR1 and CDR2: MNHEY and SMNVEV (reference sequence). Trimming cost V 6 bases and J 5 bases; bases outside gene matches: 6.

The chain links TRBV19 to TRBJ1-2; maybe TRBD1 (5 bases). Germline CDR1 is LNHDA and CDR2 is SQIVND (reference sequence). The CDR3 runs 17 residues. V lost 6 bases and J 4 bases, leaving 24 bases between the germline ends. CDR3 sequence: CASSKPGTTLAFYGYTF. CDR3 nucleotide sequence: TGTGCCAGTAGCAAACCTGGGACGACCCTTGCCTTCTATGGCTACACCTTC.

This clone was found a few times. The CDR3 nucleotides are TGTGCCAGCAGCCAAGAAGTTACCGGGGAGCTGTTTTTT. This codes for CASSQEVTGELFF. V usage is TRBV14 and J usage is TRBJ2-2; D gene ambiguous. The V gene lost 0 bases and the J gene lost 5 bases, with 4 bases spanning the gap. This CDR3 comprises 13 residues. The germline gives CDR1 SGHDN, CDR2 FVKESK.

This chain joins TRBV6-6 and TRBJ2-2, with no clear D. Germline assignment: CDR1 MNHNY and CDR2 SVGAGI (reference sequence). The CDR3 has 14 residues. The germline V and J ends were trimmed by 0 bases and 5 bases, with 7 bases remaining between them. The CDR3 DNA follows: TGTGCCAGCAGTTACTCATACAGAACCGGGGAGCTGTTTTTT. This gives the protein CASSYSYRTGELFF.

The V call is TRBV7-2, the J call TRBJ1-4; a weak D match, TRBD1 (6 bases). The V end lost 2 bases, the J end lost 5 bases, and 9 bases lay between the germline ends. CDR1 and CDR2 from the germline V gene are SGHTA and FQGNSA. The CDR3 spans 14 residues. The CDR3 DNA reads TGTGCCAGCAGCTTAAACAGGGAGAATGAAAAACTGTTTTTT. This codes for CASSLNRENEKLFF.

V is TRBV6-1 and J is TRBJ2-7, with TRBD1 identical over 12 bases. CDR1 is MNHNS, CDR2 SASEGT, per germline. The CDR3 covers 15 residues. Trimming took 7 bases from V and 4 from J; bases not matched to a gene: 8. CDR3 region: CASTDGTGGAYEQYF. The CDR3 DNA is TGTGCCAGCACCGACGGGACAGGGGGCGCGTACGAGCAGTACTTC.